A selection of T cell receptor beta chains follows, all from one sample in a study of blood T cell repertoires in COVID-19. Clones were read by immunoSEQ multiplex PCR, and TCRdb kept only the in-frame ones, dropping some. Of 80,000 to 100,000 clones listed, around 85% are singletons. Sequencing was done on a sample of peripheral blood. The receptor set was obtained from a man aged 60 to 75 with acute or convalescent COVID-19. The CDR3 runs from the conserved cysteine through the conserved F or W. Each record gives: D gene, clone size, J gene, V gene, CDR3 DNA, CDR3 protein. D genes are given only for firm matches. Some rows mark clone size as missing; the rest say once, few, many or name a class of expanded clone.

D: TRBD2; size: few; J: TRBJ2-6; V: TRBV4-1; DNA: TGCCCCCCCAGCCAACTGGGGGGGGTCCCGGACTCTGGGGCCAACGTCCTGACTTTC; CDR3: CPPSQLGGVPDSGANVLTF
D: TRBD2; size: -; J: TRBJ2-4; V: TRBV20-1; DNA: TGCAGTGCTAGTCCACTAGCGGGGACCTTAGCCAAAAACATTCAGTACTTC; CDR3: CSASPLAGTLAKNIQYF
D: TRBD1; size: -; J: TRBJ1-2; V: TRBV5-5; DNA: TGTGCCAGCAGCTTAATTCGATTCCGGGACAGCAGGGATTTGGACTATGGCTACACCTTC; CDR3: CASSLIRFRDSRDLDYGYTF
D: -; size: few; J: TRBJ1-4; V: TRBV19; DNA: TGTGCCAGTAGTATTCCGGGGAATGAAAAACTGTTTTTT; CDR3: CASSIPGNEKLFF
D: -; size: few; J: TRBJ1-2; V: TRBV7-9; DNA: TGTGCCAGCAGCTCCGGACAGTCTGGGTACACCTTC; CDR3: CASSSGQSGYTF
D: TRBD2; size: -; J: TRBJ2-3; V: TRBV4-3; DNA: TGCGCCAGCAGCCAAGAGAATCTAGCGGGGGGGCCCGGGGATACGCAGTATTTT; CDR3: CASSQENLAGGPGDTQYF
D: TRBD1; size: few; J: TRBJ1-6; V: TRBV5-6; DNA: TGTGCCAGCAGCCCCGGGACAGGGGAACGTTTCCTCCACTTT; CDR3: CASSPGTGERFLHF
D: -; size: -; J: TRBJ2-7; V: TRBV11-2; DNA: TGTGCCAGCCAACTAGGCTTGGGGTCCACCTACGAGCAGTACTTC; CDR3: CASQLGLGSTYEQYF
D: -; size: once; J: TRBJ2-2; V: TRBV6-5; DNA: TGTGCCAGCAGTTACGCGGGGTGGGACGGGGAGCTGTTTTTT; CDR3: CASSYAGWDGELFF
D: TRBD2; size: -; J: TRBJ2-5; V: TRBV9; DNA: TGTGCCAGCAGCCCCGGGAGGGGGGTGTTGGAGACCCAGTACTTC; CDR3: CASSPGRGVLETQYF
D: TRBD2; size: -; J: TRBJ2-7; V: TRBV5-1; DNA: TGCGCCAGCAGCTCCGGAGGGGCAGCGGGAGTCCTTGAGCAGTACTTC; CDR3: CASSSGGAAGVLEQYF
D: -; size: -; J: TRBJ2-1; V: TRBV24-1; DNA: TGTGCCACCAGTGCCTGGGGCGGTACCTACAATGAGCAGTTCTTC; CDR3: CATSAWGGTYNEQFF
D: TRBD2; size: few; J: TRBJ2-7; V: TRBV7-9; DNA: TGTGCCAGCAGCTTAGGCCCTAGCGGACCCTACGAGCAGTACTTC; CDR3: CASSLGPSGPYEQYF
D: TRBD1; size: -; J: TRBJ2-1; V: TRBV4-3; DNA: TGCGCCAGCAGCCAAGAACCGACAGGGGGAGAGTTCAATGAGCAGTTCTTC; CDR3: CASSQEPTGGEFNEQFF
D: -; size: -; J: TRBJ1-2; V: TRBV11-2; DNA: TGTGCCACCAGTCCCTCCGGTAACTATGGCTACACCTTC; CDR3: CATSPSGNYGYTF
D: -; size: once; J: TRBJ2-2; V: TRBV5-1; DNA: TGCGCCAGCAGCTCCCAGGCGGGGACCGGGGAGCTGTTTTTT; CDR3: CASSSQAGTGELFF
D: TRBD2; size: -; J: TRBJ2-1; V: TRBV28; DNA: TGTGCCAGCAAAACTAGCGGGAGATACAATGAGCAGTTCTTC; CDR3: CASKTSGRYNEQFF
D: TRBD1; size: -; J: TRBJ1-1; V: TRBV5-5; DNA: TGTGCCAGCAGCTTTCCGACAGGGTTCACTGAAGCTTTCTTT; CDR3: CASSFPTGFTEAFF
D: TRBD2; size: -; J: TRBJ2-1; V: TRBV4-1; DNA: TGCGCCAGCAGTCAATCCGGGACTAGCGGGAGCTATGAGCAGTTCTTC; CDR3: CASSQSGTSGSYEQFF
D: -; size: -; J: TRBJ2-1; V: TRBV5-5; DNA: TGTGCCAGCAGCTTGGAGATAGCGGACTCCTACAATGAGCAGTTCTTC; CDR3: CASSLEIADSYNEQFF
D: TRBD2; size: -; J: TRBJ2-3; V: TRBV9; DNA: TGTGCCAGCAGCGCCCGTCCTAGCGGGGTGAGCACAGATACGCAGTATTTT; CDR3: CASSARPSGVSTDTQYF
D: -; size: -; J: TRBJ1-1; V: TRBV5-4; DNA: TGTGCCAGCAGCTTGGTAGACACTGAAGCTTTCTTT; CDR3: CASSLVDTEAFF
D: TRBD2; size: once; J: TRBJ2-5; V: TRBV27; DNA: TGTGCCAGCAGACCCGGGACTAGCGGTCTCGGCGGGGAGACCCAGTACTTC; CDR3: CASRPGTSGLGGETQYF
D: -; size: -; J: TRBJ1-3; V: TRBV18; DNA: TGTGCCAGCTCCCAACGGACACAAACCCCCCTTGGAGACACCATATATTTT; CDR3: CASSQRTQTPLGDTIYF
D: TRBD1; size: -; J: TRBJ1-2; V: TRBV9; DNA: TGTGCCAGCAGCGAAGACCCAGACAGGGGGCGGGCTGGGGGGTATGGCTACACCTTC; CDR3: CASSEDPDRGRAGGYGYTF
D: TRBD2; size: -; J: TRBJ2-5; V: TRBV7-2; DNA: TGTGCCACAGGTGGGCGGGAGATAGAGACCCAGTACTTC; CDR3: CATGGREIETQYF
D: -; size: -; J: TRBJ1-6; V: TRBV9; DNA: TGTGCCAGCAGCGCGGGGAATAATTCACCCCTCCACTTT; CDR3: CASSAGNNSPLHF
D: -; size: -; J: TRBJ2-7; V: TRBV7-8; DNA: TGTGCCAGCAGCCCCCGAACTCTGCGGCTTTACGAGCAGTACTTC; CDR3: CASSPRTLRLYEQYF
D: -; size: -; J: TRBJ2-1; V: TRBV5-1; DNA: TGCGCCAGCAGCGCCGGACAGACTTACAATGAGCAGTTCTTC; CDR3: CASSAGQTYNEQFF
D: TRBD1; size: -; J: TRBJ1-3; V: TRBV5-1; DNA: TGCGCCAGCAGCTTGCTCGGGACAGGGGCTGGAAACACCATATATTTT; CDR3: CASSLLGTGAGNTIYF
D: -; size: -; J: TRBJ2-3; V: TRBV6-2/TRBV6-3; DNA: TGTGCCAGCAGTTACTCCCCGGGAATGGGTACAGATACGCAGTATTTT; CDR3: CASSYSPGMGTDTQYF
D: TRBD1; size: -; J: TRBJ1-2; V: TRBV6-1; DNA: TGTGCCAGCAGTGAAGGCGGACAGGGGAGAGGTAGCGAGGGTGGCTACACCTTC; CDR3: CASSEGGQGRGSEGGYTF